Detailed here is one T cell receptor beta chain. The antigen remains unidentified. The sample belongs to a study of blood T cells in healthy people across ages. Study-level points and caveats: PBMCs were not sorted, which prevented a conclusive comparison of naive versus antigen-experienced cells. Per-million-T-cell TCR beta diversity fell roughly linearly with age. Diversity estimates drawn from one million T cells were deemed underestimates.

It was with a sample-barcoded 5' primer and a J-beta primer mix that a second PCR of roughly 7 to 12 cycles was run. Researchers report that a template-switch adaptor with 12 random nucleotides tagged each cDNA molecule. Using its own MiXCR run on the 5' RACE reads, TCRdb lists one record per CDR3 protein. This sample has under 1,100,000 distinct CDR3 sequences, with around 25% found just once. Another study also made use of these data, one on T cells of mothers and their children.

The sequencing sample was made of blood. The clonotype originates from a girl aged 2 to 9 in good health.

The CDR3 nucleotides are TGTGCCACCAGCAGAGTTCCGGGACAGGGGTCCAATGAGCAGTTCTTC. It is translated as CATSRVPGQGSNEQFF. The J gene is TRBJ2-5, the V gene TRBV15; TRBD1 matches at 10 bases. Gene TRBJ2-1 matches the end of the DNA better, so the J call may be wrong. CDR3 size: 16 residues. The germline gives CDR1 LNHNV, CDR2 YYDKDF (reference sequence).